This T cell receptor beta chain was observed in a study of blood T cell repertoires in COVID-19. Study overall: Whether acute or convalescent, the COVID-19 samples came from the United States, Italy and Spain.

Assay used: immunoSEQ multiplex PCR; TCRdb lists only in-frame clones, some missing. Of over 300,000 clones in the sample, 85% to 90% were seen once. The CDR3 loop spans 16 amino acids. Trimming took off 2 bases at V and 1 base at J, with 14 bases between the two ends. Germline values: CDR1 MNHEY, CDR2 SVGAGI. This TCR was recovered from a young woman who had recovered from COVID-19. The chain combines TRBV6-5 with TRBJ2-5; D possibly corresponds to TRBD2 (7 bases). Input material: PBMCs or T cells enriched from blood (not recorded which). The CDR3 sequence is CASSYIVAGAQETQYF. CDR3 coding DNA: TGTGCCAGCAGTTACATTGTGGCGGGGGCCCAAGAGACCCAGTACTTC.